This T cell receptor beta chain comes out of a study of shared clonotypes between healthy human individuals. In the case of this clone: Its antigen is not known.

Broader study findings: Against clonotypes common to all four donors, non-shared ones had lower generation probabilities.

CD45RO negativity and positive selection for CCR7 defined naive CD8 cells, a population that excluded terminally differentiated effector memory CD45RA+ cells. TCRdb's table, derived via immunoSEQ multiplex PCR, lists solely in-frame clones and lacks some. The repertoire holds millions of clones, with 85% to 95% as singletons. Between the trimmed V and J ends, which lost 3 bases and 9 bases, there was a span of 13 bases. Looked up from germline, CDR1 is SGDLS and CDR2 is YYNGEE. The CDR3 spans 13 residues. Sequences were obtained from naive CD8+ T cells sorted from blood. This chain connects TRBV9 to TRBJ2-1, with TRBD1 as a possible D gene (7 bases). This clonotype originated in a man aged 18-30 years in good health. CDR3 sequence: CASSGRQGGEQFF. The CDR3 nucleotides read TGTGCCAGCAGCGGTAGACAGGGAGGTGAGCAGTTCTTC.